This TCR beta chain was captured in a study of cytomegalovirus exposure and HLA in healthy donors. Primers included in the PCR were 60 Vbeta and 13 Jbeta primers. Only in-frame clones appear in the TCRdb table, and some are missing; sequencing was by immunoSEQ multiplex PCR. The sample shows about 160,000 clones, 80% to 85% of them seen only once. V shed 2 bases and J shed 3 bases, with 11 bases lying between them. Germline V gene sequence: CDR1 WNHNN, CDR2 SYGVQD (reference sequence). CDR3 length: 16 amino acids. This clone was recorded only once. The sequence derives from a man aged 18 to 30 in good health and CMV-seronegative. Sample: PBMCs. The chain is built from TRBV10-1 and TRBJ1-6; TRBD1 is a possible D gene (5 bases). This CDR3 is CASSERGGNYNSPLHF. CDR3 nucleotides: TGCGCCAGCAGTGAGCGGGGGGGAAACTATAATTCACCCCTCCACTTT.